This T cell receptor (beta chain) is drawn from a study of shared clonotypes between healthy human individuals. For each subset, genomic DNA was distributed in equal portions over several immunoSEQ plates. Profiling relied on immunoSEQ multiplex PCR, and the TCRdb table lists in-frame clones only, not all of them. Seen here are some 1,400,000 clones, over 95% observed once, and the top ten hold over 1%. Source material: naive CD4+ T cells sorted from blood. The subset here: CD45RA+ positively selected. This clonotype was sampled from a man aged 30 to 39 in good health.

The CDR3 is CASSLRTGSFANTGELFF. The CDR3, as DNA: TGTGCCAGCAGCCTGCGGACAGGGTCGTTCGCGAACACCGGGGAGCTGTTTTTT. The chain employs TRBV9 and TRBJ2-2, with 8 nucleotides matching TRBD1. Germline assignment: CDR1 SGDLS and CDR2 YYNGEE. The CDR3 contains 18 residues. With V trimmed by 4 bases and J by 0 bases, 11 bases remained unmatched.